This entry features one T cell receptor beta chain sequence. In the study's own analysis: Amplification from reference gene primers served as the basis for estimated nucleated cell counts. Method: immunoSEQ multiplex PCR; TCRdb's copy keeps in-frame clones and lacks some. Clone size and the V and J calls come from that table; the DNA yielded D and trimming. This sample yields roughly 87,000 clones, of which approximately 89% are seen a single time; roughly 5.4% belongs to the top ten. This sample stems from a study of blood T cell repertoires in COVID-19. The overall study: Whether acute or convalescent, the COVID-19 samples came from the United States, Italy and Spain. Sample material is recorded as cDNA or gDNA derived from T cells, B-cell-depleted T cells, or PBMCs.

The V end lost 2 bases, the J end lost 7 bases, and 8 bases lay between the germline ends. Germline assignment: CDR1 SGHVS and CDR2 FNYEAQ. CDR3 length: 13 residues. What was sequenced was peripheral blood. The J gene is TRBJ2-2, the V gene TRBV7-6; the D is unclear. The TCR comes from a woman of 80 years or more with active COVID-19. In DNA form, the CDR3 reads TGTGCCAGCAGCTTACGGCCAGGCGGGGAGCTGTTTTTT. Translation: CASSLRPGGELFF.